The clone carrying this TCR beta chain occurred once. The data stem from a study of T cell changes during pregnancy in multiple sclerosis. Using immunoSEQ multiplex PCR, the repertoire was profiled, and TCRdb retains in-frame clones only, with some absent. The sample lists over 35,000 clones; 70% to 90% were seen once. CDR1 is SQVTM, CDR2 ANQGSEA, per germline. The V gene lost 0 bases and the J gene lost 4 bases, with 12 bases spanning the gap. The CDR3 loop spans 14 amino acids. Source: CD4+ T cells from peripheral blood mononuclear cells, taken after pregnancy. The receptor was isolated from a female donor with multiple sclerosis, enrolled in a pregnancy study. The chain employs TRBV29-1 and TRBJ1-2, with D unresolved. DNA of the CDR3: TGCAGCGTTGAAGATCCCGGCAGGCGCTATGGCTACACCTTC. This sequence encodes CSVEDPGRRYGYTF.